Below, 32 T cell receptor beta chains from the same sample are listed, as sequenced in a study of T cells in Graves' hyperthyroidism and ophthalmopathy. RNA transcripts yielded amplified TCR beta CDR3 regions. With the HTBI primer set, the TCR CDR3 went through a first round of RT-PCR. TCRdb fed the multiplex PCR reads into MiXCR, producing one record per CDR3 protein. The table includes around 800,000 distinct CDR3 sequences, over 35% detected once. Sequenced: blood. These receptors all stem from a man aged 18 to 30 with Graves' hyperthyroidism.

This rearrangement joins TRBV7-9 to TRBJ1-6, with no clear D. CDR1 is SEHNR, CDR2 FQNEAQ, per germline (reference sequence). The CDR3 has 14 amino acids. Between the trimmed V and J ends, which lost 6 bases and 13 bases, there was a span of 19 bases. CDR3 in DNA: TGTGCCAGCAGTCCCCGTGGAGGGAGTTTCCCCCTCCACTTT. Translating it yields CASSPRGGSFPLHF.

This clonotype was detected many times. V usage is TRBV25-1 and J usage is TRBJ2-5; TRBD2 aligns across 8 bases. V dropped 9 bases and J dropped 1; count of bases not matched to a gene: 7. CDR1 and CDR2 (germline): MGHDK, SYGVNS. This CDR3 is built from 14 residues. CDR3 sequence reads: CASGALAAQETQYF. For the CDR3, the DNA is TGTGCCAGTGGGGCACTAGCGGCCCAAGAGACCCAGTACTTC.

In nucleotides, the CDR3 is TGCAGTCCCACCGGGACTAGCGGGAGATATGGAGAGACCCAGTACTTC. It codes for CSPTGTSGRYGETQYF. The chain has TRBV20-1 and TRBJ2-5; 14 positions agree with TRBD2. V lost 8 bases, J lost 4 bases, and 12 bases stayed unmatched. CDR3 length equals 16 residues. Germline V gives CDR1 DFQATT, CDR2 SNEGSKA (reference sequence).

This clonotype was seen once. CDR3 loop: CASSEALQVGGLPYEQYF. The CDR3 coding sequence is TGTGCCAGCAGTGAAGCGCTTCAGGTCGGGGGCCTCCCCTACGAGCAGTACTTC. The rearrangement links TRBV2 to TRBJ2-7, with D possibly called TRBD1 or TRBD2 (6 bases each). This CDR3 spans 18 amino acids. CDR1 and CDR2 from the germline V gene are SNHLY and FYNNEI. The V end was cut by 0 bases, the J end by 2 bases, with 20 bases between.

Ten or more counts support this clonotype. The chain couples TRBV9 to TRBJ1-2; D uncertain. The CDR3 loop spans 11 amino acids. Trimming took off 4 bases at V and 7 bases at J, with 8 bases between the two ends. Germline V gives CDR1 SGDLS, CDR2 YYNGEE. Here the CDR3 DNA reads TGTGCCAGCAGCTTACACGGTGGCTACACCTTC. Its translation: CASSLHGGYTF.

This clonotype has just a few counts. This sequence joins TRBV6-2 or TRBV6-3 and TRBJ2-7; D is perhaps TRBD2 (6 bases). Per the germline V gene, CDR1 is MNHEY and CDR2 is SVGEGT. The CDR3 totals 14 residues. V was pared by 7 bases and J by 7 bases, with 20 bases between. CDR3 in DNA: TGTGCCAGCATCTCGGGACTTCAGGTACGGGAGCAGTACTTC. Translated, it gives CASISGLQVREQYF.

The chain recombines TRBV20-1 with TRBJ1-1, with 8 bases aligning to TRBD1. The CDR3 is 15 amino acids. J gave up 1 base and V 4 bases, and 8 bases lay outside the gene matches. The V gene's germline CDR1 is DFQATT and CDR2 SNEGSKA (reference sequence). The chain's CDR3 is CSAKIGDRTNTEAFF. The CDR3 DNA sequence: TGCAGTGCTAAAATCGGGGACAGGACGAACACTGAAGCTTTCTTT.

The V call is TRBV7-3, the J call TRBJ2-5; 10 nucleotides match TRBD2. V shed 4 bases, J shed 5 bases, and the junction held 7 bases outside the gene matches. The length of the CDR3 is 15 residues. The germline V gene has CDR1 SGHTA and CDR2 FQGTGA. CDR3 sequence reads: CASSSSGGAWETQYF. Here the CDR3 DNA reads TGTGCCAGCAGCTCCAGCGGGGGGGCTTGGGAGACCCAGTACTTC.

In the case of this clonotype: A single base separates this from a much larger clone, so it may be a read error. The V gene is TRBV19, the J gene TRBJ1-6, with D unresolved. Germline CDR1 reads LNHDA; CDR2 reads SQIVND (reference sequence). The length of the CDR3 is 16 residues. The V gene lost 3 bases and the J gene lost 7 bases, with 16 bases spanning the gap. In DNA, the CDR3 is TGTGCCAGTAGTATGGTTCAGGAACAGCCGAATTCACCCCTCCACTTT. Translating gives CASSMVQEQPNSPLHF.

This clonotype was picked up a small number of times. The chain joins TRBV5-5 to TRBJ1-2; 8 bases map to TRBD1. Germline V gene lookup returns CDR1 SGHKS and CDR2 YYEKEE (reference sequence). This CDR3 contains 15 residues. Trimming at V came to 4 bases and at J to 3 bases, leaving 8 bases not matched to a gene. The DNA for the CDR3 is TGTGCCAGCAGCCTTCCGGACAGGGTCGACTATGGCTACACCTTC. Amino acids: CASSLPDRVDYGYTF.

This clonotype has ten or more counts. The rearrangement joins TRBV2 to TRBJ1-1; a weak D match, TRBD1 (6 bases). Germline CDR1 is SNHLY and CDR2 is FYNNEI. V was shortened by 7 bases and J by 1 base, with 16 bases between the two germline ends. This CDR3 contains 15 residues. The CDR3 DNA follows: TGTGCCAGCAAGGAGGACGGGGACACGAACACTGAAGCTTTCTTT. Translated: CASKEDGDTNTEAFF.

This clonotype was detected a few times. The chain couples TRBV9 to TRBJ2-2; TRBD2 aligns across 8 bases. Germline CDR1 SGDLS, CDR2 YYNGEE. This CDR3 is built from 15 residues. Trimming cost V 0 bases and J 6 bases; bases outside gene matches: 4. CDR3: CASSVEPGGSGELFF. The CDR3 bases are TGTGCCAGCAGCGTAGAACCGGGAGGGTCCGGGGAGCTGTTTTTT.

This clonotype has a handful of counts. J is TRBJ2-5 and V is TRBV29-1; D may be TRBD1 or TRBD2 (5 bases each). Germline lookup yields CDR1 SQVTM and CDR2 ANQGSEA. The length of the CDR3 is 12 residues. Trimming removed 7 bases from V and 3 bases from J, with 12 bases in between. CDR3 nucleotides: TGCAGCGGGAAACTAGGGGAAGAGACCCAGTACTTC. Protein: CSGKLGEETQYF.

In this sample, this clonotype turned up once. This sequence may be a read error, since a much larger clone differs from it by one base. The genes are TRBV10-3 and TRBJ2-7; D is unresolved. This CDR3 region has 12 residues. Germline CDR1 and CDR2: ENHRY and SYGVKD. CDR3 sequence reads: CAISESLPEQCF. The CDR3 coding sequence is TGTGCCATCAGTGAGTCCTTGCCGGAGCAGTGCTTC.

This clonotype showed up many times. This chain links TRBV5-1 with TRBJ1-6; TRBD1 agrees at 9 bases. This CDR3 comprises 15 residues. V trimming: 6 bases; J trimming: 10 bases; junction bases outside the gene matches: 11. Per germline, CDR1 SGHRS and CDR2 YFSETQ. This CDR3 reads CASNSGGQGRSPLHF. The CDR3 DNA is TGCGCCAGCAACTCAGGGGGACAGGGAAGGTCACCCCTCCACTTT.

The sample holds many counts of this clonotype. The chain links TRBV6-5 to TRBJ1-2; a possible D gene is TRBD1 (5 bases). The V and J ends lost 4 bases and 4 bases respectively, with 7 bases between them. The germline CDR1 and CDR2 sequences are MNHEY and SVGAGI. This CDR3 is built from 12 residues. The CDR3 coding sequence is TGTGCCAGCAGTTCAGGGCTCTATGGCTACACCTTC. Translating gives CASSSGLYGYTF.

This sequence joins TRBV7-6 and TRBJ2-5, with D possibly matching TRBD1 (5 bases). V was shortened by 5 bases and J by 9 bases, with 16 bases between the two germline ends. Germline values: CDR1 SGHVS, CDR2 FNYEAQ. The CDR3 is 13 amino acids. CDR3 protein: CASSTGRNQPQYF. CDR3 coding DNA: TGTGCCAGCAGCACAGGACGAAATCAGCCCCAGTACTTC. Looking up the rest from reference TRBV7-6 and TRBJ2-5 gives the full variable domain: GAGVSQSPRYKVTKRGQDVALRCDPISGHVSLYWYRQALGQGPEFLTYFNYEAQQDKSGLPNDRFSAERPEGSISTLTIQRTEQRDSAMYRCASSTGRNQPQYFGPGTRLLVL.

The chain links TRBV28 to TRBJ1-5; D possibly corresponds to TRBD1 (5 bases). CDR3 size: 12 residues. Trimming took 1 base from V and 12 from J, leaving 10 bases between them. Germline CDR1 MDHEN, CDR2 SYDVKM. CDR3: CASSLSGPDQHF. CDR3 nucleotides: TGTGCCAGCAGTTTATCGGGGCCAGACCAGCATTTT.

The chain carries TRBV5-1 and TRBJ2-7, with D hard to call. Per germline, CDR1 SGHRS and CDR2 YFSETQ. Between the trimmed V and J ends, which lost 1 base and 5 bases, there was a span of 10 bases. The CDR3 contains 13 residues. CDR3 in amino acids: CASSLIDANEQYF. The CDR3 DNA sequence: TGCGCCAGCAGCTTGATAGACGCCAACGAGCAGTACTTC.

V is TRBV6-6 and J is TRBJ2-5, with D perhaps given as TRBD1 or TRBD2 (5 bases each). CDR3 length equals 13 residues. V was trimmed by 5 bases and J by 4 bases, leaving 11 bases between them. Germline CDR1 is MNHNY and CDR2 is SVGAGI (reference sequence). CDR3 sequence: CASSTFGGETQYF. The CDR3 DNA sequence: TGTGCCAGCAGTACCTTTGGGGGAGAGACCCAGTACTTC.

The V and J genes are TRBV9 and TRBJ1-4, with no clear D. CDR1 and CDR2 from the germline V gene are SGDLS and YYNGEE. This CDR3 is built from 15 residues. Trimming removed 1 base from V and 6 bases from J, with 13 bases in between. CDR3 nucleotide sequence: TGTGCCAGCAGCGTACAAGCGGGAGTGGATGAAAAACTGTTTTTT. Translation: CASSVQAGVDEKLFF. Filled out from reference TRBV9 and TRBJ1-4, the complete variable domain reads DSGVTQTPKHLITATGQRVTLRCSPRSGDLSVYWYQQSLDQGLQFLIQYYNGEERAKGNILERFSAQQFPDLHSELNLSSLELGDSALYFCASSVQAGVDEKLFFGSGTQLSVL.

The chain employs TRBV25-1 and TRBJ2-2; 8 bases fit TRBD1. V shed 7 bases, J shed 3 bases, and the junction held 7 bases outside the gene matches. CDR3 length: 15 residues. Germline CDR1 is MGHDK and CDR2 is SYGVNS. The CDR3 nucleotides read TGTGCCAGCACCCGGACAGGGACGTACACCGGGGAGCTGTTTTTT. This sequence encodes CASTRTGTYTGELFF.

The chain links TRBV7-9 to TRBJ2-2; 7 positions agree with TRBD2. The ends lost 2 bases at V and 4 bases at J; junction bases unmatched: 7. Germline assignment: CDR1 SEHNR and CDR2 FQNEAQ (reference sequence). This CDR3 comprises 16 residues. The CDR3 sequence: CASSLRGSGSTGELFF. In DNA, the CDR3 is TGTGCCAGCAGCTTACGCGGGAGCGGTAGCACCGGGGAGCTGTTTTTT.

The chain joins TRBV20-1 to TRBJ1-1; 9 nucleotides line up with TRBD1. The V gene's germline CDR1 is DFQATT and CDR2 SNEGSKA (reference sequence). After removal of 2 bases from V and 3 bases from J, the junction contained 4 bases not matched to a gene. The CDR3 sequence is 14 residues long. CDR3 DNA sequence: TGCAGTGCTAGAAAACAGGGGGCGCACACTGAAGCTTTCTTT. It codes for CSARKQGAHTEAFF.

This chain uses TRBV7-2 with TRBJ2-5; D gene ambiguous. This CDR3 comprises 13 residues. Germline CDR1 reads SGHTA; CDR2 reads FQGNSA. V was shortened by 5 bases and J by 0 bases, with 7 bases between the two germline ends. Here the CDR3 DNA reads TGTGCCAGCAGCAATGACTACCAAGAGACCCAGTACTTC. Translated: CASSNDYQETQYF.

As regards this clonotype: The junction and the germline gene differ at one end; a read error may be behind it. This chain joins TRBV10-3 and TRBJ1-6; no reliable D call. CDR1 is ENHRY, CDR2 SYGVKD, per germline. CDR3 length: 13 residues. CDR3 in amino acids: CASSEVAGSPLHF. CDR3 DNA sequence: TGTGCCAGCAGTGAAGTCGCTGGGTCACCCCTCCACTTT.

The chain employs TRBV5-1 and TRBJ2-5; possibly TRBD1 for D (5 bases). CDR1 SGHRS and CDR2 YFSETQ come from the germline V gene. Trimming cost V 1 base and J 3 bases, with 10 bases left between them. This CDR3 has 14 residues. The CDR3 spells CASSLNRLKETQYF. In DNA, the CDR3 is TGCGCCAGCAGCTTGAACAGGCTAAAAGAGACCCAGTACTTC.

This clonotype came up many times. The V and J genes are TRBV7-3 and TRBJ1-2, with 10 bases that match TRBD1. CDR3 length: 13 residues. Looked up from germline, CDR1 is SGHTA and CDR2 is FQGTGA. With V trimmed by 5 bases and J by 7 bases, 4 bases remained unmatched. In DNA form, the CDR3 reads TGTGCCAGCAGCGCGGACAGGGGGGCTGGCTACACCTTC. It translates to CASSADRGAGYTF.

This clonotype has just a few counts. The V gene is TRBV20-1, the J gene TRBJ1-1; D not resolved. Trimming cost V 0 bases and J 2 bases, with 10 bases left between them. Germline-derived CDR1 and CDR2 are DFQATT and SNEGSKA (reference sequence). The length of the CDR3 is 14 residues. The CDR3 reads CSARDTGGNTEAFF. CDR3 in DNA: TGCAGTGCTAGAGATACGGGAGGAAACACTGAAGCTTTCTTT.

V usage is TRBV20-1 and J usage is TRBJ2-7, with D perhaps being TRBD1 or TRBD2 (5 bases each). Trimming shortened V by 6 bases and J by 7 bases, and 19 bases separated the two germline ends. The CDR3 length is 13 residues. Germline loops: CDR1 DFQATT, CDR2 SNEGSKA (reference sequence). CDR3 amino acids: CSAGPPGLEEQYF. The DNA of the CDR3 is TGCAGTGCGGGTCCCCCGGGGCTAGAGGAGCAGTACTTC.

The J gene is TRBJ2-2, the V gene TRBV19; D gene ambiguous. The CDR3 length is 12 residues. Trimming left V 7 bases short and J 4 bases short, with 7 bases between. The germline V gene has CDR1 LNHDA and CDR2 SQIVND (reference sequence). The CDR3 region has the DNA TGTGCCAGTATCGCCGGCACCGGGGAGCTGTTTTTT. It yields the protein CASIAGTGELFF.

There are many counts of this clonotype. This chain connects TRBV9 to TRBJ1-1; maybe TRBD1 (6 bases). The CDR3 consists of 13 residues. Trimming shortened V by 4 bases and J by 10 bases, and 17 bases separated the two germline ends. CDR1 SGDLS and CDR2 YYNGEE come from the germline V gene. The CDR3 DNA follows: TGTGCCAGCAGCTCCGAGGGGGGTTTTGCAGCTTTCTTT. Its translation: CASSSEGGFAAFF.